Following are 26 T cell receptor beta chains from one sample sequenced in a study of T cells expressing NK-cell markers. TCRdb reprocessed the 5' RACE reads and keeps a single row for each CDR3 protein, giving no DNA. The listing records 250,000 to 300,000 distinct CDR3 sequences. The sample taken for sequencing was blood T cells: a sorted CD56 or NKG2C T cell subset, CD4+ or CD8+ T cells, or bulk PBMC T cells (not recorded which). These receptor sequences come from a man between 18 and 29 years old in good health.

The chain combines TRBV2 with TRBJ1-2; TCRdb gives TRBD1 as the D gene, but with no DNA this cannot be confirmed. Germline CDR1 SNHLY, CDR2 FYNNEI. The CDR3 loop spans 16 amino acids. The CDR3 region is CASSEERTGGGYGYTF.

The V call is TRBV30, the J call TRBJ2-7; TCRdb lists TRBD1, though no DNA is available to test this call. CDR3 length: 13 residues. Germline CDR1 reads GTSNPN; CDR2 reads SVGIG (reference sequence). CDR3: CACDRGAPYEQYF. The full variable domain, rest sourced from reference TRBV30 and TRBJ2-7, is SQTIHQWPATLVQPVGSPLSLECTVEGTSNPNLYWYRQAAGRGLQLLFYSVGIGQISSEVPQNLSASRPQDRQFILSSKKLLLSDSGFYLCACDRGAPYEQYFGPGTRLTVT.

The rearrangement uses TRBV29-1 and TRBJ1-2; TCRdb calls TRBD1, which cannot be checked without DNA. There are 13 residues in the CDR3. CDR1 and CDR2 (germline): SQVTM, ANQGSEA. CDR3 sequence: CSVWGQGIDGYTF.

The CDR3 protein is CASSLGAGNTDTQYF. The genes are TRBV7-6 and TRBJ2-3; TCRdb lists TRBD2, though no DNA is available to test this call. Germline V gene sequence: CDR1 SGHVS, CDR2 FNYEAQ. The CDR3 consists of 15 residues.

This chain joins TRBV21-1 and TRBJ2-2; the TRBD2 assignment by TCRdb is unverifiable without DNA. TRBV21-1 is marked as a pseudogene. The CDR3 has 17 amino acids. CDR3 loop: CASSKARVGTRSGELFF.

The chain uses TRBV29-1 and TRBJ1-1. This CDR3 has 12 amino acids. Germline V gene sequence: CDR1 SQVTM, CDR2 ANQGSEA. The CDR3 sequence is CSTRSQVTEAFF.

The rearrangement uses TRBV18 and TRBJ2-3; TCRdb lists TRBD2, though no DNA is available to test this call. The CDR3 is 16 residues long. In germline, CDR1 is KGHSH, CDR2 LQKENI. CDR3 amino acids: CASSLQQGTSEGTQYF.

The rearrangement uses TRBV20-1 and TRBJ1-6. Germline V gene lookup returns CDR1 DFQATT and CDR2 SNEGSKA (reference sequence). The length of the CDR3 is 17 residues. CDR3 residues: CSARVVAGRTYNSPLHF.

This chain links TRBV6-2 or TRBV6-3 with TRBJ2-6. CDR1 and CDR2 (germline): MNHEY, SVGEGT. This CDR3 contains 15 residues. Here the CDR3 reads CASRQTYSGANVLTF.

This chain links TRBV6-5 with TRBJ2-3. The CDR3 is 15 amino acids. Germline values: CDR1 MNHEY, CDR2 SVGAGI. Here the CDR3 reads CASSYSNRVVDTQYF.

The V gene is TRBV6-5, the J gene TRBJ2-7; TCRdb calls TRBD2, which cannot be checked without DNA. Germline-derived CDR1 and CDR2 are MNHEY and SVGAGI. The CDR3 sequence is 15 residues long. CDR3 loop: CASKDGGGSVYEQYF.

The CDR3 protein is CASSKAGGNSGANVLTF. The V gene is TRBV6-1, the J gene TRBJ2-6; the TRBD2 assignment by TCRdb is unverifiable without DNA. The germline CDR1 and CDR2 sequences are MNHNS and SASEGT. The CDR3 consists of 17 residues.

The CDR3 protein is CATLQGTGAYEQYF. This chain joins TRBV10-3 and TRBJ2-7; checking the TCRdb D call of TRBD1 is not possible without DNA. The CDR3 spans 14 residues. Germline V gene sequence: CDR1 ENHRY, CDR2 SYGVKD.

The chain combines TRBV12-3 or TRBV12-4 with TRBJ2-1; TCRdb selects TRBD2, and the lack of DNA leaves this call unchecked. The CDR3 loop spans 13 amino acids. The chain's CDR3 is CASSLGLTNEQFF.

The chain has TRBV4-1 and TRBJ2-3; TCRdb names TRBD2, which stays unverified in the absence of DNA. Per germline, CDR1 MGHRA and CDR2 YSYEKL. This CDR3 has 15 amino acids. This chain's CDR3 is CASSQGGPPADTQYF.

The rearrangement links TRBV10-3 to TRBJ2-1; absent DNA, TCRdb's TRBD2 call cannot be checked. The length of the CDR3 is 14 residues. CDR1 ENHRY and CDR2 SYGVKD come from the germline V gene. CDR3: CAISVAGGYNEQFF.

J is TRBJ1-6 and V is TRBV18. The CDR3 length is 12 residues. Germline V lookup: CDR1 KGHSH, CDR2 LQKENI. The CDR3: CASSPTGSPLHF.

V gene TRBV9 combines with J gene TRBJ2-1; the TCRdb D gene call, TRBD1, has no DNA to confirm it. This CDR3 is 15 amino acids long. CDR1 SGDLS and CDR2 YYNGEE come from the germline V gene. The CDR3 spells CASSAVQGAYNEQFF.

The CDR3 loop is CASSPRDRVSDEQFF. The rearrangement uses TRBV18 and TRBJ2-1; TCRdb selects TRBD1, and the lack of DNA leaves this call unchecked. In germline, CDR1 is KGHSH, CDR2 LQKENI. CDR3 length: 15 residues. The whole variable domain, filled in from reference TRBV18 and TRBJ2-1, reads NAGVMQNPRHLVRRRGQEARLRCSPMKGHSHVYWYRQLPEEGLKFMVYLQKENIIDESGMPKERFSAEFPKEGPSILRIQQVVRGDSAAYFCASSPRDRVSDEQFFGPGTRLTVL.

V gene TRBV10-3 combines with J gene TRBJ1-1; TCRdb's D gene call, TRBD1, goes unchecked for lack of DNA. Germline values: CDR1 ENHRY, CDR2 SYGVKD. CDR3 length equals 15 residues. The CDR3 spells CAIRGSTGFTTEAFF.

The V call is TRBV20-1, the J call TRBJ2-7; the D call of TRBD1 rests on TCRdb alone, since no DNA is present to check it. The CDR3 consists of 15 residues. CDR1 DFQATT and CDR2 SNEGSKA come from the germline V gene (reference sequence). CDR3 protein: CSASSGATSSYEQYF.

This rearrangement joins TRBV29-1 to TRBJ2-5; TCRdb's D call, TRBD2, is unchecked because there is no DNA. Germline CDR1 is SQVTM and CDR2 is ANQGSEA. The CDR3 consists of 15 residues. CDR3 loop: CSVKGEGRAGKTQYF.

The rearrangement links TRBV12-3 or TRBV12-4 to TRBJ1-1. The CDR3 is made up of 14 amino acids. CDR3 sequence reads: CASSAQTIWTEAFF.

The chain couples TRBV5-5 to TRBJ2-1; TCRdb names TRBD1, which stays unverified in the absence of DNA. This CDR3 is built from 15 residues. The germline CDR1 and CDR2 sequences are SGHKS and YYEKEE (reference sequence). The CDR3 is CASTLGDRAIHEQFF. Together with reference TRBV5-5 and TRBJ2-1, the CDR3 gives the full variable domain: DAGVTQSPTHLIKTRGQQVTLRCSPISGHKSVSWYQQVLGQGPQFIFQYYEKEERGRGNFPDRFSARQFPNYSSELNVNALLLGDSALYLCASTLGDRAIHEQFFGPGTRLTVL.

V is TRBV4-3 and J is TRBJ2-7; lacking DNA, the TRBD1 call made by TCRdb goes unchecked. Looked up from germline, CDR1 is LGHNA and CDR2 is YSLEER. The CDR3 is made up of 16 amino acids. CDR3 residues: CASSQEGTGSIYEQYF.

The V gene is TRBV18, the J gene TRBJ2-5. Germline CDR1 reads KGHSH; CDR2 reads LQKENI. This CDR3 is 14 amino acids long. The CDR3 region is CASSPLGVQETQYF. Full variable domain (outside the CDR3, taken from reference TRBV18 and TRBJ2-5): NAGVMQNPRHLVRRRGQEARLRCSPMKGHSHVYWYRQLPEEGLKFMVYLQKENIIDESGMPKERFSAEFPKEGPSILRIQQVVRGDSAAYFCASSPLGVQETQYFGPGTRLLVL.